The 23 T cell receptor beta chains given below trace back to one sample, sequenced in a study of blood T cell repertoires in COVID-19. Assay used: immunoSEQ multiplex PCR; TCRdb lists only in-frame clones, some missing. The data hold 300,000 or so clones, with 80% to 90% observed a single time. Sequencing was performed on peripheral blood. Receptor source: a woman aged 45-65 years with acute or convalescent COVID-19.

The chain carries TRBV6-4 and TRBJ1-5; D possibly corresponds to TRBD1 (6 bases). The CDR3 sequence is 13 residues long. Germline CDR1 and CDR2: MRHNA and SNTAGT. Trimming pared 6 bases from V and 5 bases from J, leaving 11 bases between. The CDR3 loop is CASSRTADQPQHF. Written as DNA, the CDR3 is TGTGCCAGCAGCCGGACAGCGGATCAGCCCCAGCATTTT.

The rearrangement uses TRBV5-1 and TRBJ2-2; TRBD1 aligns across 10 bases. V shed 4 bases, J shed 7 bases, and the junction held 10 bases outside the gene matches. The CDR3 consists of 16 residues. In germline, CDR1 is SGHRS, CDR2 YFSETQ. The CDR3 spells CASSPGGTGVDGELFF. In DNA, the CDR3 is TGCGCCAGCAGCCCCGGCGGGACAGGGGTCGACGGGGAGCTGTTTTTT.

The chain links TRBV10-1 to TRBJ1-2; tentatively, D is TRBD1 (6 bases). V was cut by 3 bases and J by 0 bases, with 14 bases left in between. The CDR3 runs 16 residues. CDR1 is WNHNN, CDR2 SYGVQD, per germline (reference sequence). CDR3 sequence: CASSDWTESSNYGYTF. The CDR3 DNA sequence: TGCGCCAGCAGTGACTGGACAGAATCCTCTAACTATGGCTACACCTTC.

This sequence joins TRBV20-1 and TRBJ1-1; D unclear. Germline V gene data show CDR1 as DFQATT and CDR2 as SNEGSKA (reference sequence). Trimming shortened V by 5 bases and J by 3 bases, and 7 bases separated the two germline ends. CDR3 length: 11 residues. This CDR3 is CSAHQDTEAFF. CDR3 coding DNA: TGCAGTGCTCATCAGGACACTGAAGCTTTCTTT.

This chain joins TRBV19 and TRBJ1-5; D is unresolved. The CDR3 sequence is 14 residues long. CDR1 is LNHDA and CDR2 is SQIVND in the germline V gene (reference sequence). Trimming shortened V by 5 bases and J by 5 bases, and 13 bases separated the two germline ends. The CDR3 sequence is CASSDGGFYQPQHF. In nucleotides, the CDR3 is TGTGCCAGTAGTGATGGAGGATTCTATCAGCCCCAGCATTTT.

This clone was detected a few times. At one boundary the junction diverges from the germline segment, which might be a read error. The J gene is TRBJ2-4, the V gene TRBV6-1; the D call may be TRBD1 or TRBD2 (6 bases each). Germline V lookup: CDR1 MNHNS, CDR2 SASEGT. The CDR3 length is 13 residues. CDR3 nucleotide sequence: TGTGCCAGCGGTGAGGGGGAGGCAAACATTCAGTACTTC. Encoded protein: CASGEGEANIQYF.

This rearrangement joins TRBV10-2 to TRBJ2-3; 10 positions agree with TRBD2. V lost 8 bases and J lost 6; bases outside the gene matches: 11. The CDR3 covers 15 residues. CDR1 and CDR2 from the germline V gene are WSHSY and SAAADI. The DNA for the CDR3 is TGCGCCAGCTCTACATTAGCGGGGGGACGGGATACGCAGTATTTT. This gives the protein CASSTLAGGRDTQYF.

The chain is built from TRBV5-6 and TRBJ1-2; 10 bases match TRBD1. Germline lookup yields CDR1 SGHDT and CDR2 YYEEEE. With V trimmed by 2 bases and J by 4 bases, 11 bases remained unmatched. The CDR3 is 17 residues long. The CDR3 protein is CASSFGQGDHRVYGYTF. Written as DNA, the CDR3 is TGTGCCAGCAGCTTCGGACAGGGGGACCACCGTGTCTATGGCTACACCTTC.

The chain has TRBV4-3 and TRBJ2-1, with unresolved D. Trimming left V 1 base short and J 3 bases short, with 7 bases between. CDR3 length: 14 amino acids. The germline V gene encodes CDR1 LGHNA and CDR2 YSLEER. As DNA, the CDR3 is TGCGCCAGCAGCCAAGTACTTAACTACAATGAGCAGTTCTTC. Encoded protein: CASSQVLNYNEQFF.

The table lists this clone with a few counts. The chain uses TRBV27 and TRBJ1-5; TRBD1 agrees at 8 bases. With 6 bases clipped from V and 6 bases from J, the junction kept 7 bases outside the gene matches. The germline V gene has CDR1 MNHEY and CDR2 SMNVEV (reference sequence). The CDR3 consists of 14 residues. CDR3 amino acids: CASSPQGGGQPQHF. CDR3 bases: TGTGCCAGCAGCCCACAGGGGGGAGGTCAGCCCCAGCATTTT.

As concerns this clone: In the same sample, other DNA sequences code for this CDR3. The chain combines TRBV28 with TRBJ1-2; D possibly corresponds to TRBD1 (5 bases). Germline V CDR1 and CDR2: MDHEN, SYDVKM. The V and J ends lost 4 bases and 5 bases respectively, with 8 bases between them. The CDR3 length is 12 residues. Here the CDR3 DNA reads TGTGCCAGCAGTTGGGGGGGTTATGGCTACACCTTC. Translation gives CASSWGGYGYTF.

This clone was detected a few times. The rearrangement links TRBV7-3 to TRBJ2-2; the match to TRBD1 covers 7 bases. The junction had 2 bases not matched to a gene; V was cut back by 6 bases and J by 1 base. Per the germline V gene, CDR1 is SGHTA and CDR2 is FQGTGA. The CDR3 runs to 14 residues. The CDR3 spells CASRRQGNTGELFF. CDR3 coding DNA: TGTGCCAGCAGACGACAGGGGAACACCGGGGAGCTGTTTTTT. The full variable domain, its missing parts supplied by reference TRBV7-3 and TRBJ2-2, is GAGVSQTPSNKVTEKGKYVELRCDPISGHTALYWYRQSLGQGPEFLIYFQGTGAADDSGLPNDRFFAVRPEGSVSTLKIQRTERGDSAVYLCASRRQGNTGELFFGEGSRLTVL.

The genes are TRBV7-8 and TRBJ2-3; D is unresolved. Trimming removed 5 bases from V and 1 base from J, with 7 bases in between. This CDR3 spans 13 amino acids. Germline CDR1 is SGHVS and CDR2 is FQNEAQ. The CDR3 reads CASSPQGTDTQYF. Written as DNA, the CDR3 is TGTGCCAGCAGCCCCCAGGGCACAGATACGCAGTATTTT.

This clone appeared once. The rearrangement links TRBV11-2 to TRBJ1-2, with TRBD1 as a possible D gene (5 bases). This CDR3 spans 13 amino acids. V was shortened by 5 bases and J by 4 bases, with 11 bases between the two germline ends. Germline assignment: CDR1 SGHAT and CDR2 FQNNGV. The CDR3 reads CASSLGGVYGYTF. In DNA, the CDR3 is TGTGCCAGCAGCCTCGGAGGGGTCTATGGCTACACCTTC.

The chain employs TRBV5-8 and TRBJ2-7, with 10 bases lining up with TRBD1. This CDR3 is 12 amino acids long. V was pared by 7 bases and J by 7 bases, with 5 bases of the junction left unmatched. Germline CDR1 is SGHTS and CDR2 is YDEGEE. The CDR3 here is CASGTGVGEQYF. The CDR3, as DNA: TGTGCCAGCGGGACAGGGGTCGGGGAGCAGTACTTC.

The chain recombines TRBV18 with TRBJ1-4, with TRBD1 as a possible D gene (5 bases). V was clipped by 6 bases and J by 0 bases, with 14 bases between them. Germline loops: CDR1 KGHSH, CDR2 LQKENI. This CDR3 contains 16 residues. This CDR3 reads CASSRGAAATNEKLFF. The CDR3 nucleotides are TGTGCCAGCTCCCGCGGGGCCGCTGCAACTAATGAAAAACTGTTTTTT.

This sequence joins TRBV7-9 and TRBJ2-4; D possibly corresponds to TRBD2 (6 bases). CDR1 is SEHNR and CDR2 is FQNEAQ in the germline V gene (reference sequence). There are 11 residues in the CDR3. V was trimmed by 8 bases and J by 7 bases, leaving 9 bases between them. In DNA, the CDR3 is TGTGCCAGCGTCCGGGGGAACATTCAGTACTTC. This encodes CASVRGNIQYF. The full variable domain, with the rest looked up from reference TRBV7-9 and TRBJ2-4, is DTGVSQNPRHKITKRGQNVTFRCDPISEHNRLYWYRQTLGQGPEFLTYFQNEAQLEKSRLLSDRFSAERPKGSFSTLEIQRTEQGDSAMYLCASVRGNIQYFGAGTRLSVL.

The rearrangement uses TRBV6-2 or TRBV6-3 and TRBJ1-5; D unresolved. The V gene lost 2 bases and the J gene lost 4 bases, with 6 bases spanning the gap. The germline gives CDR1 MNHEY, CDR2 SVGEGT. This CDR3 is 13 amino acids long. The CDR3 DNA reads as TGTGCCAGCAGTTACGACGGGAATCAGCCCCAGCATTTT. Translating gives CASSYDGNQPQHF.

V is TRBV30 and J is TRBJ2-1, with D perhaps matching TRBD2 (6 bases). V was shortened by 0 bases and J by 4 bases, with 10 bases between the two germline ends. The germline gives CDR1 GTSNPN, CDR2 SVGIG (reference sequence). This CDR3 comprises 14 residues. CDR3 sequence: CAWSVGAGYNEQFF. In DNA, the CDR3 is TGTGCCTGGAGTGTCGGGGCGGGGTACAATGAGCAGTTCTTC.

This sequence joins TRBV6-5 and TRBJ1-2, with a weak D call TRBD1 (5 bases). Germline values: CDR1 MNHEY, CDR2 SVGAGI. Deletions cut 5 bases from V and 0 bases from J, with 13 bases between. CDR3 length: 15 residues. The CDR3 DNA is TGTGCCAGCAGTCCAACAGGCCCTCCTAACTATGGCTACACCTTC. Residues: CASSPTGPPNYGYTF.

This chain joins TRBV7-9 and TRBJ2-1, with D possibly being TRBD1 (5 bases). The CDR3 totals 12 residues. V lost 5 bases and J 8 bases, leaving 10 bases between the germline ends. Looked up from germline, CDR1 is SEHNR and CDR2 is FQNEAQ (reference sequence). The CDR3 loop reads CASSPTQDEQFF. The CDR3 DNA sequence: TGTGCCAGCAGCCCTACACAGGATGAGCAGTTCTTC.

Regarding this clone: The same CDR3 is also encoded by other DNA sequences in this sample. The chain joins TRBV18 to TRBJ2-5, with 8 nucleotides matching TRBD1. CDR3 length equals 14 residues. The V segment lost 1 base and the J segment 3 bases; nucleotides outside the gene matches: 1. CDR1 is KGHSH, CDR2 LQKENI, per germline. The chain's CDR3 is CASSPLTGEETQYF. In DNA, the CDR3 is TGTGCCAGCTCACCACTGACAGGGGAAGAGACCCAGTACTTC. The full variable domain, its missing parts supplied by reference TRBV18 and TRBJ2-5, is NAGVMQNPRHLVRRRGQEARLRCSPMKGHSHVYWYRQLPEEGLKFMVYLQKENIIDESGMPKERFSAEFPKEGPSILRIQQVVRGDSAAYFCASSPLTGEETQYFGPGTRLLVL.

The J gene is TRBJ2-1, the V gene TRBV19; TRBD2 matches at 9 bases. This CDR3 contains 14 residues. Germline values: CDR1 LNHDA, CDR2 SQIVND (reference sequence). Trimming cost V 9 bases and J 3 bases; bases outside gene matches: 6. DNA of the CDR3: TGTGCCAGCAAACATAGCGGGAGCTACAATGAGCAGTTCTTC. Translated, it gives CASKHSGSYNEQFF.